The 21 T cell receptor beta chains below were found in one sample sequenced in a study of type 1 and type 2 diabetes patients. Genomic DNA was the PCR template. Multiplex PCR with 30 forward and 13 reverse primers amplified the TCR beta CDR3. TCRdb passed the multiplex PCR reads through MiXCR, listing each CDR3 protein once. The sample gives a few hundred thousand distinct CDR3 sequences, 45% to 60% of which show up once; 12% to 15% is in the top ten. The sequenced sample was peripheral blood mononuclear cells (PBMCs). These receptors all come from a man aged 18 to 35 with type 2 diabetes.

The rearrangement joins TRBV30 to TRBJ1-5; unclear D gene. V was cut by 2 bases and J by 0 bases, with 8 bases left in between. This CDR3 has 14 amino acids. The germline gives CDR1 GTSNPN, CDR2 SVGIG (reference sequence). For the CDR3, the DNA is TGTGCCTGGAGTAGCAGGATTAGCAATCAGCCCCAGCATTTT. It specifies CAWSSRISNQPQHF.

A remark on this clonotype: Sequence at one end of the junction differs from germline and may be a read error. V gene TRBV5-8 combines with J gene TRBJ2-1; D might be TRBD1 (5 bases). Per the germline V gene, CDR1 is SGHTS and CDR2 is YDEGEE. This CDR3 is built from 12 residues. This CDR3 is CASSLRRPPQVF. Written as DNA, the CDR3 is TGTGCCAGCAGCTTGCGCAGGCCTCCACAGGTCTTC.

The CDR3 is CASSYSTSGSVYEQYF. In nucleotides, the CDR3 is TGTGCCAGCAGTTACTCCACTAGCGGATCTGTCTACGAGCAGTACTTC. The chain employs TRBV6-1 and TRBJ2-7; 8 bases are a match to TRBD2. Trimming removed 5 bases from V and 3 bases from J; junction bases left unmatched: 12. The length of the CDR3 is 16 residues. Germline V gives CDR1 MNHNS, CDR2 SASEGT.

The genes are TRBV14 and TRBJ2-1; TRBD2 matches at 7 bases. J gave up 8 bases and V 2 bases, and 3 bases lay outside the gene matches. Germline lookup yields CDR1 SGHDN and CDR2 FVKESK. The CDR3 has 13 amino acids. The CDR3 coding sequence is TGTGCCAGCAGCCAATGGGGGGGGGATGAGCAGTTCTTC. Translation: CASSQWGGDEQFF.

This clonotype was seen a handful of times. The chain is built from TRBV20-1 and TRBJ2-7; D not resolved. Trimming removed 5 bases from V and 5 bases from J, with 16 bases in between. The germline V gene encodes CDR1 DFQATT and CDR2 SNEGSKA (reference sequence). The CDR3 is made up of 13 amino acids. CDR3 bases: TGCAGTGCTCCCCATTATGGGCGAGACGAGCAGTACTTC. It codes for CSAPHYGRDEQYF.

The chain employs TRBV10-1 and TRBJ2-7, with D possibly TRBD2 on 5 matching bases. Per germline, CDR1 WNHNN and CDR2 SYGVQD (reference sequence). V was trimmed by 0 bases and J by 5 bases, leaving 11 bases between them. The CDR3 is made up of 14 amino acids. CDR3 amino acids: CASSESWTEDEQYF. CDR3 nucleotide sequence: TGCGCCAGCAGTGAGTCTTGGACGGAGGACGAGCAGTACTTC.

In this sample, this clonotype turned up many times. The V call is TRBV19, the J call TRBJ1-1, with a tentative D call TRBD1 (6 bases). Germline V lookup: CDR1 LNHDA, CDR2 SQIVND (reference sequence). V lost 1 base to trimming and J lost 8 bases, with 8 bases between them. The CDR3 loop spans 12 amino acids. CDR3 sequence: CASSIGDREAFF. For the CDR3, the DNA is TGTGCCAGTAGTATAGGTGACAGGGAAGCTTTCTTT.

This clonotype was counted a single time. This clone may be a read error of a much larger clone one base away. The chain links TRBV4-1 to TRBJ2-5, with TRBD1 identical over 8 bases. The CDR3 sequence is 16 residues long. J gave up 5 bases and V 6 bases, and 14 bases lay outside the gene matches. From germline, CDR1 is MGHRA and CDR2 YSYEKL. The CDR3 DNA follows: TGCGCCAGCAGTTTCGCAGGGGGCGGATCCGCTGAGACCCAGTACTTC. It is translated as CASSFAGGGSAETQYF.

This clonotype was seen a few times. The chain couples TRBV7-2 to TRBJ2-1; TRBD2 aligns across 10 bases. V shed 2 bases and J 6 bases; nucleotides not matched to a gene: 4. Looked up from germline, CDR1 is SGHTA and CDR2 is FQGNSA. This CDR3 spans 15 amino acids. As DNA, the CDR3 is TGTGCCAGCAGCTTACTAGCGGGAGCAGGCAATGAGCAGTTCTTC. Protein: CASSLLAGAGNEQFF.

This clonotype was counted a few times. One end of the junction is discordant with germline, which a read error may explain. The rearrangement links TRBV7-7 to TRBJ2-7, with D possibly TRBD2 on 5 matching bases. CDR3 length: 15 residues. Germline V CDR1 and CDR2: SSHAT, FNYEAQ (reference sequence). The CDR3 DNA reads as TGTGCTAGCAGCCTAGGTGAGGGATATGCCTACGAGCAGTACTTC. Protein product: CASSLGEGYAYEQYF.

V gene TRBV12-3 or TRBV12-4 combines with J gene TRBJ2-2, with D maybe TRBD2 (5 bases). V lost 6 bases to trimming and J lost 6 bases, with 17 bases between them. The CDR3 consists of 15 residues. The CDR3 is CASRKLDQNPGELFF. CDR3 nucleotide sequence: TGTGCCAGCAGAAAACTAGATCAGAATCCCGGGGAGCTGTTTTTT.

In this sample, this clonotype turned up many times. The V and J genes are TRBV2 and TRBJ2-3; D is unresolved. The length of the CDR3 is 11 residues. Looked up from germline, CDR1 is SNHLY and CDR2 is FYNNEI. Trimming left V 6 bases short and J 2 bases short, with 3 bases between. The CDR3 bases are TGTGCCAGCAGCGTCACAGATACGCAGTATTTT. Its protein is CASSVTDTQYF.

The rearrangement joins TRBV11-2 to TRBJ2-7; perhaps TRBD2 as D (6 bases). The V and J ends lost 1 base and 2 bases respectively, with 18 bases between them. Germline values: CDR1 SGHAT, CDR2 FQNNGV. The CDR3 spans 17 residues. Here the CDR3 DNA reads TGTGCCAGCAGCTTAGGAGGCGGGGCAGGTATCGCCTACGAGCAGTACTTC. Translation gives CASSLGGGAGIAYEQYF. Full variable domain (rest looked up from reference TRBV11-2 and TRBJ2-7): EAGVAQSPRYKIIEKRQSVAFWCNPISGHATLYWYQQILGQGPKLLIQFQNNGVVDDSQLPKDRFSAERLKGVDSTLKIQPAKLEDSAVYLCASSLGGGAGIAYEQYFGPGTRLTVT.

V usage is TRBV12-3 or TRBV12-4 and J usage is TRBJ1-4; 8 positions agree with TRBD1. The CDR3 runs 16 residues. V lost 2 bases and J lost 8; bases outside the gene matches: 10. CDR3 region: CASSLWGAGGIEKLFF. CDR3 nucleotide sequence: TGTGCCAGCAGTTTATGGGGGGCAGGGGGCATCGAAAAACTGTTTTTT.

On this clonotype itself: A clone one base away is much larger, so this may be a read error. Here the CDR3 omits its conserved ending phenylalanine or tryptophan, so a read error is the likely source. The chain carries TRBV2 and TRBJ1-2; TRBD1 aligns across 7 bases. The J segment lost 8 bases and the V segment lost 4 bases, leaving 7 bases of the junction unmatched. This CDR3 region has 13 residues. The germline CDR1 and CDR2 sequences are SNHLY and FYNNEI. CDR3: CASSGETGFGYTS. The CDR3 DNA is TGTGCCAGCAGTGGGGAGACAGGGTTCGGCTACACCTCC.

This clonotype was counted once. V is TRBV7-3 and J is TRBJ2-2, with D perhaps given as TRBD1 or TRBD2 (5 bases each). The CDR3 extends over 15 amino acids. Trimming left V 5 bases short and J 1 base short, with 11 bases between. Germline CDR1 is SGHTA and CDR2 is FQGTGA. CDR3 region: CASSPGPQNTGELFF. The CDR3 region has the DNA TGTGCCAGCAGCCCGGGACCCCAGAACACCGGGGAGCTGTTTTTT.

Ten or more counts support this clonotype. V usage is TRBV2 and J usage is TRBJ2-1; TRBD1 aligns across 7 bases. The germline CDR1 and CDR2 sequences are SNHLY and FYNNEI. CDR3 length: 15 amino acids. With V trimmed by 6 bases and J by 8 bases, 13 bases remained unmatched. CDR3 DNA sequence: TGTGCCAGCAGGTACATCCGAGACAGGGACGATGAGCAGTTCTTC. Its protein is CASRYIRDRDDEQFF. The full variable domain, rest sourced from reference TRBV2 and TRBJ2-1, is EPEVTQTPSHQVTQMGQEVILRCVPISNHLYFYWYRQILGQKVEFLVSFYNNEISEKSEIFDDQFSVERPDGSNFTLKIRSTKLEDSAMYFCASRYIRDRDDEQFFGPGTRLTVL.

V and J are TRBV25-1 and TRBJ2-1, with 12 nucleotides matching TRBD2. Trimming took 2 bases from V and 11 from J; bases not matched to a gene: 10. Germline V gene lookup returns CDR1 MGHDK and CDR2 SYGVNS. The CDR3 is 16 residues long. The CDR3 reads CASSEERLAGEHKQFF. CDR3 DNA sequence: TGTGCCAGCAGTGAAGAGAGACTAGCGGGAGAACATAAGCAGTTCTTC.

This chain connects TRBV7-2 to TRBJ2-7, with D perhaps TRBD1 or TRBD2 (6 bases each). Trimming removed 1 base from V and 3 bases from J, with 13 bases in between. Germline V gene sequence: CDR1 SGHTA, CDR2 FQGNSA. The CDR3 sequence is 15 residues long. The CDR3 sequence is CASSLGGAGGYEQYF. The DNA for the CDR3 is TGTGCCAGCAGCTTAGGGGGGGCGGGCGGCTACGAGCAGTACTTC.

The CDR3 coding sequence is TGTGCCACCAGCCCCCCTTCCGGGACAGGACGCTCCTTGTTCTTC. Its translation is CATSPPSGTGRSLFF. This chain joins TRBV15 and TRBJ2-1, with TRBD1 identical over 8 bases. The V segment lost 5 bases and the J segment 15 bases; nucleotides outside the gene matches: 18. The CDR3 loop spans 15 amino acids. CDR1 LNHNV and CDR2 YYDKDF come from the germline V gene (reference sequence).

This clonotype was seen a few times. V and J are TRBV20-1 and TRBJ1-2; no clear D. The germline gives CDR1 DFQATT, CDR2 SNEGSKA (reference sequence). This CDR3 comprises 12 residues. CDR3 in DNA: TGCATCACGCATGGCCCTAACTATGGCTACACCTTC. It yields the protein CITHGPNYGYTF.